This T cell receptor beta chain stems from a study of blood T cell repertoires in COVID-19. The table came from immunoSEQ multiplex PCR; TCRdb's copy has only in-frame clones and leaves some out. Here the sample spans a few hundred thousand clones, approximately 90% being singletons. The germline V gene encodes CDR1 LNHNV and CDR2 YYDKDF (reference sequence). Trimming took off 0 bases at V and 4 bases at J, with 6 bases between the two ends. CDR3 size: 13 residues. Source material: PBMCs or T cells enriched from blood (not recorded which). The clonotype was recovered from a woman aged 45-59 years who had recovered from COVID-19. The J gene is TRBJ2-5, the V gene TRBV15; possibly TRBD2 for D (5 bases). The CDR3 coding sequence is TGTGCCACCAGCAGAGACGAGGGAGAGACCCAGTACTTC. Protein product: CATSRDEGETQYF.